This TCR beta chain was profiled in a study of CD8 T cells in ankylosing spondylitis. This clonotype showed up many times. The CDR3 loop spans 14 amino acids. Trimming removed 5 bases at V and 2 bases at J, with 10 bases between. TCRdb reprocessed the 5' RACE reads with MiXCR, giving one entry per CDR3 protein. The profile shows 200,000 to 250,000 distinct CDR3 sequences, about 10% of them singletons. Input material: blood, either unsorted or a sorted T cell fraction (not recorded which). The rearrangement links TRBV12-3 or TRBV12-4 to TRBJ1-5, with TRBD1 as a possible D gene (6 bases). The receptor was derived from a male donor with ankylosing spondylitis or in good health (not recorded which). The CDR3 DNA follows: TGTGCCAGCAGTAAACAGGGACGCAATCAGCCCCAGCATTTT. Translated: CASSKQGRNQPQHF.